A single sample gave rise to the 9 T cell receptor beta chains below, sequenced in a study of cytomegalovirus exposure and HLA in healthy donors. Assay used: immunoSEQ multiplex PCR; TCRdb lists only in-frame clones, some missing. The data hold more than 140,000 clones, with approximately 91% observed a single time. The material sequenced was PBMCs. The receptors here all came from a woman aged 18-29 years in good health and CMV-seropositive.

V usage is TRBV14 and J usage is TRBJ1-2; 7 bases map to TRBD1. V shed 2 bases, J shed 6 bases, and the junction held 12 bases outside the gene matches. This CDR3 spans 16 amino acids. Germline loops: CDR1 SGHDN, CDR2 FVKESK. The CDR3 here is CASSQTHVDRSHGYTF. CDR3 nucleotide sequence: TGTGCCAGCAGCCAAACCCACGTGGACAGGAGCCATGGCTACACCTTC.

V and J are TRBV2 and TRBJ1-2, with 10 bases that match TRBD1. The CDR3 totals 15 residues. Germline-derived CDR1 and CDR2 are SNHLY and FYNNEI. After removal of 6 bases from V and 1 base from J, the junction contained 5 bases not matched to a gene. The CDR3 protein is CASRSGTGDNYGYTF. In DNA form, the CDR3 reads TGTGCCAGCAGATCCGGGACAGGGGATAACTATGGCTACACCTTC.

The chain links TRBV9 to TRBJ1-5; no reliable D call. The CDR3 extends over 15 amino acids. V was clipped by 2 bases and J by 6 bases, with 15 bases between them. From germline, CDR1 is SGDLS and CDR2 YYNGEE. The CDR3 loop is CASSVGPGDVQPQHF. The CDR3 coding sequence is TGTGCCAGCAGCGTGGGCCCGGGAGATGTTCAGCCCCAGCATTTT. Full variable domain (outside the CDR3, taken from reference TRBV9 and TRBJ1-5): DSGVTQTPKHLITATGQRVTLRCSPRSGDLSVYWYQQSLDQGLQFLIQYYNGEERAKGNILERFSAQQFPDLHSELNLSSLELGDSALYFCASSVGPGDVQPQHFGDGTRLSIL.

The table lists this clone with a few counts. The CDR3 DNA reads as TGTGCCAGCAGCGGACCCAGGGAATATAGCAATCAGCCCCAGCATTTT. Protein product: CASSGPREYSNQPQHF. This rearrangement joins TRBV9 to TRBJ1-5; weak D call: TRBD1 (5 bases). CDR1 SGDLS and CDR2 YYNGEE come from the germline V gene. The V end was cut by 3 bases, the J end by 0 bases, with 13 bases between. This CDR3 has 16 amino acids.

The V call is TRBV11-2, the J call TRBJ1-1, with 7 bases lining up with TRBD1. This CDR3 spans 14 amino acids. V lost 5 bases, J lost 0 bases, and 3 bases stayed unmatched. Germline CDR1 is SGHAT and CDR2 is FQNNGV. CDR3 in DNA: TGTGCCAGCAGCCCGGACAGGCTGAACACTGAAGCTTTCTTT. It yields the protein CASSPDRLNTEAFF.

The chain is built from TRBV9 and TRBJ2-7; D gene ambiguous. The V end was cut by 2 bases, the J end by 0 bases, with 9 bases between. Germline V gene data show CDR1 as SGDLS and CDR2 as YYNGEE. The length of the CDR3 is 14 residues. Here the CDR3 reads CASSVSLSSYEQYF. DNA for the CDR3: TGTGCCAGCAGCGTCTCCTTGAGCTCCTACGAGCAGTACTTC.

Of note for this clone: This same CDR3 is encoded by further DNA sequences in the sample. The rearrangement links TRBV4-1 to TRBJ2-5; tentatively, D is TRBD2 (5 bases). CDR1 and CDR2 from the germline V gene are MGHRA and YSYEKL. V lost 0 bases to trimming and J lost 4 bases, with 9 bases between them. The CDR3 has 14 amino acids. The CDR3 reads CASSQDQRGETQYF. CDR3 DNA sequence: TGCGCCAGCAGCCAAGATCAACGGGGAGAGACCCAGTACTTC.

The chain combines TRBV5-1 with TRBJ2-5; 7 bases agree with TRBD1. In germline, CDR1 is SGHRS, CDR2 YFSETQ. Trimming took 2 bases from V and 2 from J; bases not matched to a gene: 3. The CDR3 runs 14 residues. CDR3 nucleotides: TGCGCCAGCAGCTTCGGGACAGTACAAGAGACCCAGTACTTC. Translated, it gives CASSFGTVQETQYF. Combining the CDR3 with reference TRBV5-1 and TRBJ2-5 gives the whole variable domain KAGVTQTPRYLIKTRGQQVTLSCSPISGHRSVSWYQQTPGQGLQFLFEYFSETQRNKGNFPGRFSGRQFSNSRSEMNVSTLELGDSALYLCASSFGTVQETQYFGPGTRLLVL.

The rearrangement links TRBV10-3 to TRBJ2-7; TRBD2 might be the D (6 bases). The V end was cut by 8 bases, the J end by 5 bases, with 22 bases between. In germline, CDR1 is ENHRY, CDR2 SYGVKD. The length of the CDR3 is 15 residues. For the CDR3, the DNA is TGTGCCATCCAGCCGCGGCTTGAAGGCGGGAACGAGCAGTACTTC. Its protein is CAIQPRLEGGNEQYF.